A single sample gave rise to the 20 T cell receptor beta chains below, sequenced in a study of T cell responses to AZD1222 COVID-19 vaccine (dated by TCRdb to the early 2020s). Library prep was done by the immunoSEQ multiplex PCR assay. Entries here come from immuneACCESS through TCRdb and include only in-frame sequences with V and J called. Some clones fail to appear in such tables; in the studies checked, an unresolved V gene covers under half of the shortfall, and the cause of the remainder is unknown. The sample's own table lists around 140,000 clones. The ten biggest clones cover about 2% of the sample. The time point label corresponds to: baseline before first vaccination. What was sequenced was peripheral blood. These receptors all come from an adult in good health.

The chain joins TRBV5-1 to TRBJ2-4; D uncertain. Germline CDR1 is SGHRS and CDR2 is YFSETQ. The CDR3 is 16 amino acids. With 0 bases removed from V and 3 bases from J, the gap between germline ends came to 13 bases. The CDR3, as DNA: TGCGCCAGCAGCTTGGATGTAGCCGTGGTCAAAAACATTCAGTACTTC. It specifies CASSLDVAVVKNIQYF.

The chain is built from TRBV24-1 and TRBJ2-3; 9 nucleotides match TRBD2. The junction had 9 bases not matched to a gene; V was cut back by 4 bases and J by 5 bases. CDR1 KGHDR and CDR2 SFDVKD come from the germline V gene. This CDR3 comprises 16 residues. The CDR3 is CATSDVSAGGLDTQYF. The CDR3 nucleotides are TGTGCCACCAGTGACGTCTCCGCGGGGGGGTTAGATACGCAGTATTTT.

This rearrangement joins TRBV7-2 to TRBJ2-3, with 7 bases identical to TRBD2. CDR1 SGHTA and CDR2 FQGNSA come from the germline V gene. This CDR3 is 15 amino acids long. V was pared by 5 bases and J by 0 bases, with 5 bases of the junction left unmatched. CDR3 nucleotides: TGTGCCAGCAGCGCAAGCGGGGTGAGCACAGATACGCAGTATTTT. Its translation: CASSASGVSTDTQYF.

The rearrangement joins TRBV5-1 to TRBJ1-1; 11 positions agree with TRBD1. From germline, CDR1 is SGHRS and CDR2 YFSETQ. J lost 5 bases, V lost 0 bases, and 15 bases had no gene match. The CDR3 is 19 amino acids. CDR3 in amino acids: CASSLERGTGGFRGTEAFF. The CDR3 region has the DNA TGCGCCAGCAGCTTGGAAAGAGGGACAGGGGGGTTTAGGGGAACTGAAGCTTTCTTT.

V usage is TRBV4-1 and J usage is TRBJ2-3; 11 bases align to TRBD2. Unmatched junction bases numbered 3, after V lost 4 bases and J lost 0 bases. Germline values: CDR1 MGHRA, CDR2 YSYEKL. CDR3 size: 16 residues. The CDR3 nucleotides read TGCGCCAGCAGCCGGGCTAGCGGGGGGAGCACAGATACGCAGTATTTT. It translates to CASSRASGGSTDTQYF.

The genes are TRBV2 and TRBJ2-3, with D possibly TRBD1 on 5 matching bases. Germline lookup yields CDR1 SNHLY and CDR2 FYNNEI. V lost 6 bases and J 2 bases, leaving 9 bases between the germline ends. This CDR3 has 13 amino acids. Here the CDR3 reads CASRAGSTDTQYF. CDR3 DNA: TGTGCCAGCAGGGCAGGGTCCACAGATACGCAGTATTTT.

CDR3 residues: CASSYSRQGDSPLHF. In DNA, the CDR3 is TGTGCCAGCAGTTACTCGAGACAGGGCGATTCACCCCTCCACTTT. The rearrangement uses TRBV6-5 and TRBJ1-6; the match to TRBD1 covers 7 bases. V lost 0 bases, J lost 8 bases, and 4 bases stayed unmatched. Germline-derived CDR1 and CDR2 are MNHEY and SVGAGI. CDR3 length: 15 amino acids.

J is TRBJ2-1 and V is TRBV7-2; 8 bases match TRBD2. Germline lookup yields CDR1 SGHTA and CDR2 FQGNSA. V dropped 5 bases and J dropped 2; count of bases not matched to a gene: 5. This CDR3 contains 15 residues. CDR3 sequence (DNA): TGTGCCAGCAGCAGTCGGGGGGGCACCTACAATGAGCAGTTCTTC. It codes for CASSSRGGTYNEQFF.

The chain couples TRBV21-1 to TRBJ1-2; TRBD1, the table's D call, was not compared with the DNA. TRBV21-1 is assigned pseudogene status. The CDR3 is made up of 14 amino acids. CDR3 loop: CAIALSGTVYGYTF. DNA for the CDR3: TGTGCCATCGCCCTATCCGGGACAGTCTATGGCTACACCTTC.

This chain connects TRBV19 to TRBJ1-5, with 7 bases fitting TRBD1. CDR1 LNHDA and CDR2 SQIVND come from the germline V gene (reference sequence). V trimming: 8 bases; J trimming: 7 bases; junction bases outside the gene matches: 5. This CDR3 region has 12 residues. The chain's CDR3 is CASAGGGQPQHF. In DNA, the CDR3 is TGTGCCAGTGCAGGGGGTGGCCAGCCCCAGCATTTT.

The chain links TRBV9 to TRBJ1-2; 8 bases are a match to TRBD1. This CDR3 contains 13 residues. Looked up from germline, CDR1 is SGDLS and CDR2 is YYNGEE. The V segment lost 4 bases and the J segment 8 bases; nucleotides outside the gene matches: 7. DNA of the CDR3: TGTGCCAGCAGCATACGACAGGGGTACGGCTACACCTTC. Protein product: CASSIRQGYGYTF. Supplemented by reference TRBV9 and TRBJ1-2, the full variable domain reads DSGVTQTPKHLITATGQRVTLRCSPRSGDLSVYWYQQSLDQGLQFLIQYYNGEERAKGNILERFSAQQFPDLHSELNLSSLELGDSALYFCASSIRQGYGYTFGSGTRLTVV.

The rearrangement links TRBV30 to TRBJ2-7, with 13 nucleotides matching TRBD2. Per germline, CDR1 GTSNPN and CDR2 SVGIG (reference sequence). The CDR3 consists of 13 residues. Losses at the gene ends were 4 bases for V and 7 bases for J; bases not matched to a gene: 4. The CDR3 coding sequence is TGTGCCTGGAAACTAGCGGGGGGGCGTGAGCAGTACTTC. Translating gives CAWKLAGGREQYF.

The chain combines TRBV7-6 with TRBJ2-3; 11 positions match TRBD2. Germline loops: CDR1 SGHVS, CDR2 FNYEAQ. The CDR3 contains 16 residues. Trimming cost V 2 bases and J 5 bases; bases outside gene matches: 6. In nucleotides, the CDR3 is TGTGCCAGCAGCTTAATCGTAGCGGGGGGGTTAGATACGCAGTATTTT. It is translated as CASSLIVAGGLDTQYF.

The chain recombines TRBV3-1 (or the pseudogene TRBV3-2) with TRBJ1-1; possibly TRBD1 for D (5 bases). Trimming stripped 0 bases from V and 5 bases from J, with 10 bases between. This CDR3 is 14 amino acids long. Germline-derived CDR1 and CDR2 are LGHDT and YNNKEL (reference sequence). CDR3 nucleotide sequence: TGTGCCAGCAGCCAAGAGTCGGGGGGGACTGAAGCTTTCTTT. Encoded protein: CASSQESGGTEAFF.

The chain links TRBV11-3 to TRBJ2-5; D unresolved. V gave up 3 bases and J gave up 3 bases, with 5 bases separating them. Germline-derived CDR1 and CDR2 are SGHNT and YENEEA. The CDR3 sequence is 12 residues long. This CDR3 reads CASSFRKETQYF. The CDR3 coding sequence is TGTGCCAGCAGCTTTAGAAAAGAGACCCAGTACTTC.

V and J are TRBV4-1 and TRBJ1-2; D remains unclear. V lost 1 base and J lost 6, with 12 bases in between. The CDR3 extends over 14 amino acids. In germline, CDR1 is MGHRA, CDR2 YSYEKL. CDR3: CASSQVVLVDGYTF. DNA of the CDR3: TGCGCCAGCAGCCAAGTTGTGCTTGTAGATGGCTACACCTTC.

V usage is TRBV5-5 and J usage is TRBJ1-4, with TRBD1 identical over 8 bases. With V trimmed by 2 bases and J by 8 bases, 11 bases remained unmatched. CDR1 and CDR2 (germline): SGHKS, YYEKEE (reference sequence). The CDR3 extends over 16 amino acids. CDR3 in DNA: TGTGCCAGCAGCTTCGATATGGGACAGGCCTCCGAAAAACTGTTTTTT. Translating it yields CASSFDMGQASEKLFF.

The J gene is TRBJ2-3, the V gene TRBV10-3, with TRBD2 matching over 10 bases. There are 18 residues in the CDR3. The J segment lost 0 bases and the V segment lost 0 bases, leaving 6 bases of the junction unmatched. Germline V lookup: CDR1 ENHRY, CDR2 SYGVKD. The CDR3 is CAISESTPSGGSTDTQYF. CDR3 sequence (DNA): TGTGCCATCAGTGAGTCTACCCCTAGCGGGGGTAGCACAGATACGCAGTATTTT.

The rearrangement joins TRBV6-5 to TRBJ1-1, with 9 bases aligning to TRBD1. This CDR3 contains 15 residues. V was pared by 0 bases and J by 5 bases, with 4 bases of the junction left unmatched. Germline lookup yields CDR1 MNHEY and CDR2 SVGAGI. As DNA, the CDR3 is TGTGCCAGCAGTTACTCGGGACAGGGAGCTACTGAAGCTTTCTTT. It encodes CASSYSGQGATEAFF.

The chain links TRBV7-2 to TRBJ2-7, with 7 bases that match TRBD1. Germline V gives CDR1 SGHTA, CDR2 FQGNSA. V dropped 5 bases and J dropped 2; count of bases not matched to a gene: 3. The length of the CDR3 is 13 residues. The CDR3 region is CASSRQGPYEQYF. In DNA, the CDR3 is TGTGCCAGCAGCCGACAGGGACCCTACGAGCAGTACTTC.